Presented here are 3 T cell receptor beta chains from one specimen sequenced in a study of cytomegalovirus exposure and HLA in healthy donors. Primers: 60 Vbeta forward and 13 Jbeta reverse. TCRdb's table, derived via immunoSEQ multiplex PCR, lists solely in-frame clones and lacks some. The sample has about 200,000 clones; 70% to 85% are singletons. The sequenced material came from PBMCs. These receptors all stem from a male donor in good health and CMV-seronegative.

The rearrangement uses TRBV29-1 and TRBJ2-3; 7 bases match TRBD2. The CDR3 covers 12 residues. CDR1 is SQVTM and CDR2 is ANQGSEA in the germline V gene. V dropped 5 bases and J dropped 6; count of bases not matched to a gene: 5. The CDR3 DNA reads as TGCAGCGTTCGGCCCGGGGGGGATACGCAGTATTTT. It codes for CSVRPGGDTQYF.

The chain combines TRBV9 with TRBJ2-7; 9 bases line up with TRBD2. CDR1 is SGDLS, CDR2 YYNGEE, per germline. V lost 0 bases, J lost 6 bases, and 13 bases stayed unmatched. The CDR3 runs to 17 residues. This CDR3 is CASSVAPLAGRLGEQYF. The CDR3 coding sequence is TGTGCCAGCAGCGTAGCTCCACTAGCGGGCCGCCTGGGCGAGCAGTACTTC. The full variable domain, completed using reference TRBV9 and TRBJ2-7, is DSGVTQTPKHLITATGQRVTLRCSPRSGDLSVYWYQQSLDQGLQFLIQYYNGEERAKGNILERFSAQQFPDLHSELNLSSLELGDSALYFCASSVAPLAGRLGEQYFGPGTRLTVT.

This clone was seen a handful of times. Other DNA sequences in the same sample also yield this CDR3. V usage is TRBV6-1 and J usage is TRBJ2-1; D gene ambiguous. V lost 2 bases and J 8 bases, leaving 19 bases between the germline ends. From germline, CDR1 is MNHNS and CDR2 SASEGT. CDR3 length: 16 residues. The CDR3 reads CASSEPQVTASDEQFF. The CDR3 DNA sequence: TGTGCCAGCAGTGAACCCCAGGTTACTGCGAGTGATGAGCAGTTCTTC.